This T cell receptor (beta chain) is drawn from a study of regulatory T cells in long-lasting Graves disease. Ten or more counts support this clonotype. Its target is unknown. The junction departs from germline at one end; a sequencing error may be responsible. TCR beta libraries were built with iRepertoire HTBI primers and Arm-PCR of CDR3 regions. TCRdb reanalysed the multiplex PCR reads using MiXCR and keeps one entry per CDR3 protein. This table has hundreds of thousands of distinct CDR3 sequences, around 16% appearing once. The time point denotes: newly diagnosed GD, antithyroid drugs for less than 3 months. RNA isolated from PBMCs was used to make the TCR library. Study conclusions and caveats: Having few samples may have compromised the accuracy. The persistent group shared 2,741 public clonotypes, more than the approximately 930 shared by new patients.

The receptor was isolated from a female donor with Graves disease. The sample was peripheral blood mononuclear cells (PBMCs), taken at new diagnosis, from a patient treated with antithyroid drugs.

CDR3 in amino acids: CASSLGLAGLNEQFF. The DNA of the CDR3 is TGTGCCAGCAGCTTAGGCCTAGCGGGGCTCAATGAGCAGTTCTTC. The chain carries TRBV5-1 and TRBJ2-1; 9 bases agree with TRBD2. The CDR3 covers 15 residues. Per germline, CDR1 SGHRS and CDR2 YFSETQ. The full variable domain, in which reference TRBV5-1 and TRBJ2-1 provide the parts outside the CDR3, is KAGVTQTPRYLIKTRGQQVTLSCSPISGHRSVSWYQQTPGQGLQFLFEYFSETQRNKGNFPGRFSGRQFSNSRSEMNVSTLELGDSALYLCASSLGLAGLNEQFFGPGTRLTVL.